The 16 T cell receptor beta chains below all came from one sample that was sequenced in a study of shared clonotypes between healthy human individuals. Repertoires were generated with immunoSEQ multiplex PCR, while TCRdb's copy carries only in-frame clones and drops some. The table has under 2.5 million clones, around 90% seen once. The specimen was naive CD4+ T cells from PBMCs. The subset was: CD45RA+ positively selected. These receptors were collected from a man between 18 and 29 years old in good health. Some clones in this sample may be carry-over from other donors' samples.

As for this clone: Other DNA variants within this sample encode the same CDR3. The rearrangement links TRBV30 to TRBJ1-6, with unresolved D. The CDR3 is made up of 13 amino acids. V dropped 3 bases and J dropped 8 bases, with 11 bases sitting between them. Germline CDR1 reads GTSNPN; CDR2 reads SVGIG (reference sequence). DNA of the CDR3: TGTGCCTGGAGGACCCCGGGAGATTCACCCCTCCACTTT. This sequence encodes CAWRTPGDSPLHF.

The chain joins TRBV29-1 to TRBJ2-2, with 9 bases lining up with TRBD1. Germline V gives CDR1 SQVTM, CDR2 ANQGSEA. The J segment lost 6 bases and the V segment lost 5 bases, leaving 7 bases of the junction unmatched. CDR3 length: 14 amino acids. CDR3 bases: TGCAGCGTTCAAATACAGGGGGCAGCCGGGGAGCTGTTTTTT. Translating gives CSVQIQGAAGELFF.

A remark on this clone: Other DNA sequences in the same sample also yield this CDR3. The chain uses TRBV28 and TRBJ2-1; weak D call: TRBD1 (6 bases). CDR3 size: 13 residues. The germline CDR1 and CDR2 sequences are MDHEN and SYDVKM. Trimming stripped 5 bases from V and 3 bases from J, with 8 bases between. The CDR3 nucleotides read TGTGCCAGCAGTCCGGACAGCTACAATGAGCAGTTCTTC. Translating it yields CASSPDSYNEQFF.

This chain links TRBV5-5 with TRBJ2-6; D call uncertain. Looked up from germline, CDR1 is SGHKS and CDR2 is YYEKEE (reference sequence). The CDR3 consists of 17 residues. The V gene lost 6 bases and the J gene lost 0 bases, with 16 bases spanning the gap. The CDR3 protein is CASTRIGPRSGANVLTF. The CDR3, as DNA: TGTGCCAGCACCCGAATAGGGCCTCGCTCTGGGGCCAACGTCCTGACTTTC.

The chain's CDR3 is CSASDSNEQFF. The CDR3 DNA reads TGCAGTGCTAGTGACTCCAATGAGCAGTTCTTC. The chain links TRBV20-1 to TRBJ2-1; D not certain. The V end lost 3 bases, the J end lost 6 bases, and 6 bases lay between the germline ends. The germline CDR1 and CDR2 sequences are DFQATT and SNEGSKA (reference sequence). The length of the CDR3 is 11 residues.

This clone was found once. The chain is built from TRBV5-1 and TRBJ2-7; 8 bases line up with TRBD2. The junction had 5 bases not matched to a gene; V was cut back by 0 bases and J by 6 bases. This CDR3 spans 14 amino acids. The germline V gene has CDR1 SGHRS and CDR2 YFSETQ. CDR3 bases: TGCGCCAGCAGCTTGGAAGTGGCGGGGGGCGAGCAGTACTTC. As protein: CASSLEVAGGEQYF.

The chain uses TRBV19 and TRBJ2-6, with a tentative D call TRBD2 (5 bases). V was pared by 5 bases and J by 0 bases, with 11 bases between. In germline, CDR1 is LNHDA, CDR2 SQIVND (reference sequence). The CDR3 contains 16 residues. CDR3 DNA: TGTGCCAGTAGTTGGCCCGGGGACTCTGGGGCCAACGTCCTGACTTTC. It translates to CASSWPGDSGANVLTF.

This clone has just one count. This sample also contains other DNA sequences that code for the same CDR3. The chain combines TRBV14 with TRBJ2-3, with D unresolved. This CDR3 spans 12 amino acids. With 6 bases removed from V and 4 bases from J, the gap between germline ends came to 8 bases. CDR1 is SGHDN, CDR2 FVKESK, per germline. CDR3 loop: CASRDQSDTQYF. The CDR3 nucleotides read TGTGCCAGCAGAGACCAATCAGATACGCAGTATTTT.

This clone appeared a single time. The V and J genes are TRBV7-3 and TRBJ2-1; TRBD1 agrees at 9 bases. The germline V gene has CDR1 SGHTA and CDR2 FQGTGA. The ends lost 0 bases at V and 6 bases at J; junction bases unmatched: 3. The CDR3 runs 15 residues. CDR3 nucleotides: TGTGCCAGCAGCTTAACCCGGGACAGGGCCAATGAGCAGTTCTTC. It encodes CASSLTRDRANEQFF.

This chain uses TRBV2 with TRBJ1-2; no clear D gene. Germline V CDR1 and CDR2: SNHLY, FYNNEI. V lost 2 bases to trimming and J lost 4 bases, with 8 bases between them. The length of the CDR3 is 13 residues. CDR3 coding DNA: TGTGCCAGCAGTGAACGGGCAGTCTATGGCTACACCTTC. Its protein is CASSERAVYGYTF.

The chain has TRBV7-8 and TRBJ2-1; weak D call: TRBD2 (5 bases). Deletions cut 3 bases from V and 6 bases from J, with 15 bases between. The CDR3 covers 15 residues. The germline V gene has CDR1 SGHVS and CDR2 FQNEAQ. This chain's CDR3 is CASSFSSASSNEQFF. The DNA for the CDR3 is TGTGCCAGCAGCTTCAGTAGCGCTTCGTCCAATGAGCAGTTCTTC.

The chain recombines TRBV28 with TRBJ2-3; 8 bases are shared with TRBD1. There are 14 residues in the CDR3. Germline V gene data show CDR1 as MDHEN and CDR2 as SYDVKM. V was clipped by 4 bases and J by 3 bases; unmatched bases: 3. CDR3 DNA sequence: TGTGCCAGCAGTTGGACAGGGCTTACAGATACGCAGTATTTT. This sequence encodes CASSWTGLTDTQYF.

J is TRBJ1-3 and V is TRBV7-2; D remains unclear. V lost 5 bases, J lost 4 bases, and 18 bases lay in between. CDR3 length: 16 amino acids. Germline V gene sequence: CDR1 SGHTA, CDR2 FQGNSA. CDR3 amino acids: CASSLGPDLGGNTIYF. CDR3 bases: TGTGCCAGCAGCCTCGGACCGGACCTCGGAGGAAACACCATATATTTT.

This chain uses TRBV5-8 with TRBJ1-1; TRBD1 might be the D (5 bases). CDR3 size: 15 residues. CDR1 and CDR2 (germline): SGHTS, YDEGEE. V was shortened by 0 bases and J by 1 base, with 10 bases between the two germline ends. CDR3 residues: CASSLEYRPNTEAFF. CDR3 DNA sequence: TGTGCCAGCAGCTTGGAATACAGGCCGAACACTGAAGCTTTCTTT.

This clone occurred a few times. At the DNA level, this CDR3 is encoded by other sequences in the same sample as well. V usage is TRBV18 and J usage is TRBJ1-1; D is ambiguous. Germline CDR1 and CDR2: KGHSH and LQKENI. Between the trimmed V and J ends, which lost 3 bases and 0 bases, there was a span of 5 bases. The CDR3 length is 13 residues. CDR3 region: CASSPRMNTEAFF. CDR3 in DNA: TGTGCCAGCTCACCGCGTATGAACACTGAAGCTTTCTTT.

Comment on this clone: The CDR3 end shows no conserved phenylalanine or tryptophan, and so a read error is likely. Because the CDR3's place on the DNA is in doubt, the DNA is left out and the CDR3 is given as listed by TCRdb. This chain links TRBV7-8 with TRBJ2-7; TRBD1, the D gene given by the table, was not confirmed from the DNA. The CDR3 is 11 residues long, counting both termini. CDR1 and CDR2 (germline): SGHVS, FQNEAQ. This CDR3 reads CASSLGDRGGD.